This is a list of T cell receptor beta chains from one sample in a study of human T cells and chemical hapten exposure. TCRdb fed the RACE reads into MiXCR, producing one record per CDR3 protein. The sample holds 75,000 to 100,000 distinct CDR3 sequences, roughly 8% seen once. Source material: whole blood. Every receptor here comes from a female donor in good health. Some clones in this sample may be carry-over from other donors' samples. CDR3s include the opening cysteine and the closing phenylalanine or tryptophan. The order of the fields is D gene, J gene, clone size, V gene, CDR3 length, CDR3 protein, CDR3 DNA. A D gene is named only where the DNA matches it firmly. Clone size is shown for a subset of rows, as once, few, many or a class of expanded clone.

-,TRBJ1-4,many,TRBV20-1,14,CSASFGATNEKLFF,TGCAGTGCTAGTTTTGGCGCAACTAATGAAAAACTGTTTTTT
-,TRBJ1-2,few,TRBV7-2,13,CASSTDPNYGYTF,TGTGCCAGCAGCACAGACCCTAACTATGGCTACACCTTC
-,TRBJ2-5,-,TRBV7-2,17,CASSPRPLGAVQETQYF,TGTGCCAGCAGCCCCCGGCCCTTGGGGGCCGTCCAAGAGACCCAGTACTTC
TRBD1,TRBJ1-1,many,TRBV5-1,13,CASSSSTGTEAFF,TGCGCCAGCAGCTCCTCGACAGGGACTGAAGCTTTCTTT
TRBD1,TRBJ1-1,few,TRBV29-1,13,CSFSGTGDTEAFF,TGCAGTTTCTCCGGGACAGGGGACACTGAAGCTTTCTTT
-,TRBJ1-1,-,TRBV15,13,CATSRDRRWGAFF,TGTGCCACCAGCAGAGACCGGAGATGGGGAGCTTTCTTT
TRBD2,TRBJ2-1,few,TRBV6-4,17,CASSAGSGRATYNEQFF,TGTGCCAGCAGTGCCGGTAGCGGGAGGGCCACCTACAATGAGCAGTTCTTC
-,TRBJ2-2,few,TRBV11-2,15,CASSLGSGGTGELFF,TGTGCCAGCAGCTTAGGTTCTGGGGGCACCGGGGAGCTGTTTTTT
-,TRBJ1-3,few,TRBV12-2,18,CASRLPTRGAYAGNTIYF,TGTGCAAGTCGCCTCCCCACCAGGGGTGCGTACGCTGGAAACACCATATATTTT
-,TRBJ2-2,many,TRBV21-1,20,CASSKALLGFRGDSTGELFF,TGTGCCAGCAGCAAAGCGCTTTTAGGTTTCAGAGGGGATAGCACCGGGGAGCTGTTTTTT
TRBD2,TRBJ2-1,-,TRBV4-3,17,CASSQDWSGTFYNEQFF,TGCGCCAGCAGCCAAGATTGGAGCGGGACTTTCTACAATGAGCAGTTCTTC
TRBD2,TRBJ2-2,few,TRBV20-1,16,CSATLAGVGNTGELFF,TGCAGTGCAACTCTAGCGGGAGTCGGAAACACCGGGGAGCTGTTTTTT
TRBD1,TRBJ2-1,-,TRBV7-9,14,CASSRDRAWDEQFF,TGTGCCAGCAGCCGGGACAGGGCTTGGGATGAGCAGTTCTTC
-,TRBJ2-7,few,TRBV2,14,CAAKYGGSSYEQYF,TGTGCCGCGAAATACGGGGGAAGCTCCTACGAGCAGTACTTC
-,TRBJ2-7,-,TRBV7-2,14,CASSPTQVAYEQYF,TGTGCCAGCAGCCCGACACAGGTTGCCTACGAGCAGTACTTC
-,TRBJ2-1,few,TRBV29-1,16,CSVEDQGSRTYNEQFF,TGCAGCGTTGAAGATCAGGGGTCCCGGACCTACAATGAGCAGTTCTTC
TRBD2,TRBJ2-7,few,TRBV4-1,18,CASSQDNLGLAGGGEQYF,TGCGCCAGCAGCCAAGATAACTTGGGACTAGCGGGAGGAGGCGAGCAGTACTTC
-,TRBJ1-4,many,TRBV12-3/TRBV12-4,13,CASSSRGSEKLFF,TGTGCCAGCAGTTCGAGAGGATCTGAAAAACTGTTTTTT
TRBD2,TRBJ2-3,many,TRBV20-1,16,CSAREVAGAPIDTQYF,TGCAGTGCTAGAGAGGTAGCGGGAGCTCCGATAGATACGCAGTATTTT
-,TRBJ1-1,-,TRBV6-1,12,CASSEVWTEAFF,TGTGCCAGCAGTGAAGTGTGGACTGAAGCTTTCTTT
-,TRBJ2-7,many,TRBV5-1,13,CASSLNGAGEQYF,TGCGCCAGCAGCTTGAACGGGGCTGGAGAGCAGTACTTC
-,TRBJ2-7,few,TRBV15,14,CATSRDHSGYEQYF,TGTGCCACCAGCAGAGATCACAGCGGCTACGAGCAGTACTTC
TRBD1,TRBJ1-1,-,TRBV2,14,CASSEITGDTEAFF,TGTGCCAGCAGTGAAATCACAGGGGACACTGAAGCTTTCTTT
-,TRBJ1-5,few,TRBV28,13,CASTRGSGQPQHF,TGTGCCAGCACCCGCGGTTCGGGTCAGCCCCAGCATTTT
-,TRBJ2-5,-,TRBV6-5,15,CASSLGIGARETQYF,TGTGCCAGCAGTTTGGGGATAGGGGCGAGAGAGACCCAGTACTTC
-,TRBJ2-5,-,TRBV5-1,15,CASSLRGDNPETQYF,TGCGCCAGCAGCTTGAGAGGGGACAACCCAGAGACCCAGTACTTC
TRBD2,TRBJ2-7,few,TRBV4-3,15,CASSQDGGELREQYF,TGCGCCAGCAGCCAAGACGGGGGGGAGCTTCGCGAGCAGTACTTC